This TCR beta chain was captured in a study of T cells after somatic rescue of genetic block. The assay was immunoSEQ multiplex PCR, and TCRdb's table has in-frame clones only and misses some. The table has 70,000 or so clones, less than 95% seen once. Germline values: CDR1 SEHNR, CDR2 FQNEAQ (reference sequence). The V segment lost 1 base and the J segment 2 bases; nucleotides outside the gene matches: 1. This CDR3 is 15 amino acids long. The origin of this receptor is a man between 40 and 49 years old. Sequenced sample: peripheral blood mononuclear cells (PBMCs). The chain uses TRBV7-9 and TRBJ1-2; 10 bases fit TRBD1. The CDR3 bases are TGTGCCAGCAGCTTAGGGGGACAGGGGAACTATGGCTACACCTTC. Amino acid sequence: CASSLGGQGNYGYTF.